A selection of T cell receptor beta chains follows, all from one sample in a study of identical twins. TCRdb passed the 5' RACE reads through MiXCR, listing each CDR3 protein once. The sample records hundreds of thousands of distinct CDR3 sequences, roughly 7% being singletons. In addition, the sample was reused for a study of yellow fever vaccine responses in identical twins.

Sequenced material: memory (CD45RO+) T cells sorted from blood. These receptors came from a woman in her late teens or twenties in good health. CDR3s include the opening cysteine and the closing phenylalanine or tryptophan. A D gene is named only where the DNA matches it firmly. Where a row states a size, it is once, few, many or the class of an expanded clone; other rows omit it.

d_call j_call clone_size v_call cdr3_aa cdr3_nt
NA TRBJ1-2 few TRBV24-1 CATSDRDTFYTF TGTGCCACCAGTGACCGGGACACTTTCTACACCTTC
NA TRBJ2-3 many TRBV7-2 CASSLFEARTDTQYF TGTGCCAGCAGCCTATTTGAAGCCCGCACAGATACGCAGTATTTT
TRBD1 TRBJ2-7 few TRBV20-1 CSADDTGTGRSEQYF TGCAGCGCCGATGATACCGGGACAGGGCGGTCGGAGCAGTACTTC
NA TRBJ1-2 many TRBV25-1 CASSDSSTGNYGYTF TGTGCCAGCAGTGACTCCTCGACAGGAAACTATGGCTACACCTTC
NA TRBJ2-1 few TRBV12-3/TRBV12-4 CASGLGSSYNEQFF TGTGCCAGCGGCCTTGGTAGCTCCTACAATGAGCAGTTCTTC
TRBD2 TRBJ2-2 NA TRBV12-3/TRBV12-4 CASSVAGENTGELFF TGTGCCAGCAGTGTAGCGGGGGAAAACACCGGGGAGCTGTTTTTT
NA TRBJ2-6 NA TRBV12-3/TRBV12-4 CASSLEGPNHVLTF TGTGCCAGCAGTTTAGAGGGGCCGAACCACGTCCTGACTTTC
TRBD2 TRBJ2-5 few TRBV11-2 CASSFGLAEQETQYF TGTGCCAGCAGTTTTGGACTAGCGGAACAAGAGACCCAGTACTTC
NA TRBJ2-7 NA TRBV11-2 CASSNRDSKEQYF TGTGCCAGCAGCAACCGGGACTCTAAAGAGCAGTACTTC
NA TRBJ2-3 once TRBV5-5 CAISPGHLCSDTQYF TGTGCCATCAGCCCCGGGCACCTGTGCTCAGATACGCAGTATTTT
NA TRBJ2-1 NA TRBV7-3 CASSFFTGTPYNEQFF TGTGCCAGCAGCTTCTTTACCGGGACACCCTACAATGAGCAGTTCTTC
TRBD2 TRBJ2-1 many TRBV6-1 CASLGLAGGRLYNEQFF TGTGCCAGCCTGGGACTAGCGGGAGGCCGATTATACAATGAGCAGTTCTTC
TRBD2 TRBJ2-5 NA TRBV4-2 CASSGTSGIRGETQYF TGTGCCAGCAGCGGGACTAGCGGGATTAGAGGAGAGACCCAGTACTTC
TRBD2 TRBJ2-1 many TRBV6-5 CASSYSRGLSHDEQFF TGTGCCAGCAGTTACTCGAGGGGACTAAGCCATGATGAGCAGTTCTTC
NA TRBJ1-5 few TRBV19 CASSGGQAGNQPQHF TGTGCCAGTAGTGGTGGGCAGGCCGGCAATCAGCCCCAGCATTTT
NA TRBJ1-2 NA TRBV7-7 CASSAQGNYGYTF TGTGCCAGCAGCGCTCAGGGGAACTATGGCTACACCTTC
TRBD2 TRBJ2-2 many TRBV12-3/TRBV12-4 CASTSSGTNTGELFF TGTGCCAGCACCTCTAGCGGGACGAACACCGGGGAGCTGTTTTTT
NA TRBJ1-2 many TRBV6-1 CASSEADNYYGYTF TGTGCCAGCAGTGAAGCGGACAATTACTATGGCTACACCTTC
NA TRBJ2-1 few TRBV5-1 CASSLGGSGLNEQFF TGCGCCAGCAGCTTGGGTGGTAGTGGCCTCAATGAGCAGTTCTTC
NA TRBJ1-1 few TRBV20-1 CSASDQGSRTEAFF TGCAGTGCTAGTGACCAGGGTTCCAGGACTGAAGCTTTCTTT
NA TRBJ2-1 NA TRBV7-9 CASSFRSSSSNEQFF TGTGCCAGCAGTTTTAGGTCATCTTCGTCAAATGAGCAGTTCTTC
NA TRBJ1-1 many TRBV10-3 CAISESGLLGTEAFF TGTGCCATCAGTGAGTCAGGACTGTTGGGCACTGAAGCTTTCTTT
NA TRBJ2-3 NA TRBV7-8 CASVPGLRVVDTQYF TGTGCCAGCGTACCGGGACTCCGAGTGGTCGATACGCAGTATTTT
NA TRBJ2-5 few TRBV12-3/TRBV12-4 CASSLPGHPTTQYF TGTGCCAGCAGTTTACCGGGACACCCTACGACCCAGTACTTC
NA TRBJ2-2 NA TRBV12-3/TRBV12-4 CASSEARTSNTGELFF TGTGCCAGCAGTGAAGCTAGGACATCGAACACCGGGGAGCTGTTTTTT